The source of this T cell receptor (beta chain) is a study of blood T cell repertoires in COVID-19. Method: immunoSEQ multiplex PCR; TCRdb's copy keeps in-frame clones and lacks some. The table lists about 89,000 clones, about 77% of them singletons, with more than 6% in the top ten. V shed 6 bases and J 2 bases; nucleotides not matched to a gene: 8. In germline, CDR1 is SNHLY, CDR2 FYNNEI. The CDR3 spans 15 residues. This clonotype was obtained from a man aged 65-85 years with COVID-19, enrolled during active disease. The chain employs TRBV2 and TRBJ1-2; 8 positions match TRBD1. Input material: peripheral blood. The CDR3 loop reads CASSPTRGPNYGYTF. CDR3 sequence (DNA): TGTGCCAGCAGCCCTACCAGGGGGCCGAACTATGGCTACACCTTC. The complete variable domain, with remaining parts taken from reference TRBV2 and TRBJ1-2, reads EPEVTQTPSHQVTQMGQEVILRCVPISNHLYFYWYRQILGQKVEFLVSFYNNEISEKSEIFDDQFSVERPDGSNFTLKIRSTKLEDSAMYFCASSPTRGPNYGYTFGSGTRLTVV.